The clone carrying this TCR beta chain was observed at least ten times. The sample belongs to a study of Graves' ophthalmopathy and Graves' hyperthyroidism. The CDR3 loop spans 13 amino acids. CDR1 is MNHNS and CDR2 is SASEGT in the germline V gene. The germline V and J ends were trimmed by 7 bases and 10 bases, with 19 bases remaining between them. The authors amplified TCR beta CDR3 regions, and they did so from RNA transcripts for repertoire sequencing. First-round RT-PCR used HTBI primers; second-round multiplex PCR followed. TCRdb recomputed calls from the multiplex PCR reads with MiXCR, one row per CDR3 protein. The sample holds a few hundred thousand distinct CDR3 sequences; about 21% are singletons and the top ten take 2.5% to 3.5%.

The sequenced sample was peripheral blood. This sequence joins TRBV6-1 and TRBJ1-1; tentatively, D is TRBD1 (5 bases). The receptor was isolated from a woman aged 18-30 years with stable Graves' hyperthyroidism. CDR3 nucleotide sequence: TGTGCCAGCAAGAGGACGGGGGTTGGAGTAGCTTTCTTT. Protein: CASKRTGVGVAFF.